What follows are 4 T cell receptor beta chains derived from one specimen sequenced in a study of CD4 T cells in relation to SARS-CoV-2 and coronaviruses. Generated by immunoSEQ multiplex PCR, the TCRdb table keeps only in-frame clones and is missing some. This sample has 15,000 to 20,000 clones, with 78% found just once. CD4+ T cells from unexposed donors were obtained before the COVID-19 pandemic (2011-2018). CD4+ T cells were isolated from the cells after around eleven days of culture. What these receptors recognize is not known. Sequencing used CD4+ T cells from PBMCs, cultured in vitro. The receptors come from a human donor in good health.

The genes are TRBV6-1 and TRBJ1-5; no definite D call. This CDR3 contains 14 residues. The germline gives CDR1 MNHNS, CDR2 SASEGT. Trimming pared 1 base from V and 3 bases from J, leaving 7 bases between. The CDR3 nucleotides read TGTGCCAGCAGTGAAGATCGGATCAATCAGCCCCAGCATTTT. Amino acid sequence: CASSEDRINQPQHF.

This clone was observed a handful of times. This chain connects TRBV10-1 to TRBJ1-6; tentatively, D is TRBD1 (6 bases). The germline V gene has CDR1 WNHNN and CDR2 SYGVQD (reference sequence). The CDR3 extends over 14 amino acids. Trimming took off 6 bases at V and 10 bases at J, with 16 bases between the two ends. Written as DNA, the CDR3 is TGCGCCAGCAGCCCCCAGGGGAAGGAATCACCCCTCCACTTT. Its translation is CASSPQGKESPLHF.

V and J are TRBV5-1 and TRBJ2-5; 11 bases are a match to TRBD2. V gave up 4 bases and J gave up 3 bases; unmatched junction bases: 5. CDR1 and CDR2 (germline): SGHRS, YFSETQ. The CDR3 is made up of 15 amino acids. CDR3: CASSPGLAGEETQYF. The CDR3 DNA reads as TGCGCCAGCAGCCCTGGACTAGCGGGTGAAGAGACCCAGTACTTC.

This clone was seen just once. This CDR3 is CASSSSYEQYF. The CDR3 DNA reads as TGTGCCAGCAGTTCCAGCTACGAGCAGTACTTC. The genes are TRBV12-3 or TRBV12-4 and TRBJ2-7; no clear D gene. Trimming removed 4 bases from V and 3 bases from J, with 4 bases in between. The CDR3 is made up of 11 amino acids.